These 15 T cell receptor beta chains were all obtained from the same sample, sequenced in a study of T cells in Graves' hyperthyroidism and ophthalmopathy. Amplification of TCR beta CDR3 regions used RNA as the template. HTBI primers were used for first-round RT-PCR of the TCR CDR3. In TCRdb, the multiplex PCR reads were re-called with MiXCR into one record per CDR3 protein. The table records 600,000 to 850,000 distinct CDR3 sequences, roughly a sixth of them present only once. Sequencing used blood. These receptors originate from a woman between 50 and 59 years old with Graves' hyperthyroidism that later progressed to Graves' ophthalmopathy.

This clonotype was recorded many times. This sequence joins TRBV30 and TRBJ2-4; tentatively, D is TRBD1 or TRBD2 (5 bases each). The CDR3 is 16 amino acids. V lost 3 bases to trimming and J lost 2 bases, with 17 bases between them. Germline V gives CDR1 GTSNPN, CDR2 SVGIG (reference sequence). The CDR3 spells CAWRKRGGASKNIQYF. The CDR3 DNA is TGTGCCTGGAGGAAGAGGGGTGGGGCCTCCAAAAACATTCAGTACTTC.

This clonotype was recorded a few times. The chain combines TRBV2 with TRBJ2-7; 8 bases fit TRBD1. This CDR3 region has 12 residues. From germline, CDR1 is SNHLY and CDR2 FYNNEI. V dropped 8 bases and J dropped 2; count of bases not matched to a gene: 2. The CDR3 DNA follows: TGTGCCAGCCTGGACAGGGCCTACGAGCAGTACTTC. This sequence encodes CASLDRAYEQYF.

This clonotype was found many times. The chain carries TRBV11-1 and TRBJ2-2; 11 bases match TRBD1. Looked up from germline, CDR1 is SGHAT and CDR2 is FQDESV (reference sequence). Unmatched junction bases numbered 7, after V lost 8 bases and J lost 5 bases. This CDR3 comprises 15 residues. DNA of the CDR3: TGTGCCAGCGGGTCCGGACAGGGGGCAACCGGGGAGCTGTTTTTT. It encodes CASGSGQGATGELFF.

This clonotype has just a few counts. The chain employs TRBV7-3 and TRBJ2-5; no clear D gene. V shed 5 bases and J shed 2 bases, with 15 bases lying between them. The CDR3 runs to 15 residues. Germline V gives CDR1 SGHTA, CDR2 FQGTGA. CDR3 coding DNA: TGTGCCAGCAGCCTAGGAGCCCTAAATCAAGAGACCCAGTACTTC. Translating gives CASSLGALNQETQYF.

This clonotype was seen ten or more times. At one end, the junction sequence differs from germline, possibly due to a read error. The chain combines TRBV5-1 with TRBJ2-6; D uncertain. The germline CDR1 and CDR2 sequences are SGHRS and YFSETQ. The CDR3 contains 15 residues. In DNA, the CDR3 is TGTGCCAGCAGTCTAGACAACTCTGGGGCCAACGTCCTGACTTTC. Amino acid sequence: CASSLDNSGANVLTF.

This clonotype showed up many times. The CDR3: CAWKEGTTAYNEQFF. In nucleotides, the CDR3 is TGTGCCTGGAAGGAGGGGACAACAGCCTACAATGAGCAGTTCTTC. The chain carries TRBV30 and TRBJ2-1; the D call may be TRBD1 or TRBD2 (6 bases each). With 4 bases removed from V and 2 bases from J, the gap between germline ends came to 15 bases. CDR1 and CDR2 from the germline V gene are GTSNPN and SVGIG (reference sequence). The CDR3 length is 15 residues. The variable domain in full, with the rest retrieved from reference TRBV30 and TRBJ2-1, is SQTIHQWPATLVQPVGSPLSLECTVEGTSNPNLYWYRQAAGRGLQLLFYSVGIGQISSEVPQNLSASRPQDRQFILSSKKLLLSDSGFYLCAWKEGTTAYNEQFFGPGTRLTVL.

This rearrangement joins TRBV14 to TRBJ2-3, with 12 bases that match TRBD1. J lost 7 bases, V lost 7 bases, and 6 bases had no gene match. Germline V gene sequence: CDR1 SGHDN, CDR2 FVKESK. There are 14 residues in the CDR3. CDR3 DNA sequence: TGTGCCAGCACAGGGACAGGGGGCCGGAATACGCAGTATTTT. This encodes CASTGTGGRNTQYF.

This clonotype appeared many times. The chain has TRBV2 and TRBJ2-5; TRBD2 matches 8 bases. Germline lookup yields CDR1 SNHLY and CDR2 FYNNEI. The V gene end was trimmed by 8 bases and the J gene end by 4 bases; junction bases not matched to a gene: 15. The CDR3 is 16 residues long. CDR3 coding DNA: TGTGCCAGCCTGATGTGGAACGGGGGGGCCGGAGAGACCCAGTACTTC. Translating gives CASLMWNGGAGETQYF. Variable domain in full (rest from reference TRBV2 and TRBJ2-5): EPEVTQTPSHQVTQMGQEVILRCVPISNHLYFYWYRQILGQKVEFLVSFYNNEISEKSEIFDDQFSVERPDGSNFTLKIRSTKLEDSAMYFCASLMWNGGAGETQYFGPGTRLLVL.

In its sample, this clonotype was seen many times. The rearrangement joins TRBV2 to TRBJ1-1; no clear D. The germline V and J ends were trimmed by 3 bases and 0 bases, with 8 bases remaining between them. This CDR3 spans 14 amino acids. CDR1 and CDR2 from the germline V gene are SNHLY and FYNNEI. CDR3 sequence (DNA): TGTGCCAGCAGTGAGGCACCAATGAACACTGAAGCTTTCTTT. It is translated as CASSEAPMNTEAFF.

This clonotype has at least ten counts. This chain connects TRBV14 to TRBJ1-2; D is perhaps TRBD1 (6 bases). CDR3 length equals 14 residues. The V end lost 0 bases, the J end lost 5 bases, and 10 bases lay between the germline ends. The germline V gene has CDR1 SGHDN and CDR2 FVKESK. The CDR3 nucleotides are TGTGCCAGCAGCCAAGACGTCAGGGGTTATGGCTACACCTTC. This codes for CASSQDVRGYGYTF.

The sample holds a few counts of this clonotype. The chain uses TRBV12-3 or TRBV12-4 and TRBJ1-5, with 9 positions matching TRBD1. This CDR3 is built from 14 residues. V shed 5 bases, J shed 7 bases, and the junction held 6 bases outside the gene matches. CDR3 region: CASSGTGGLQPQHF. Here the CDR3 DNA reads TGTGCCAGCAGTGGAACAGGGGGCTTGCAGCCCCAGCATTTT.

This clonotype came up a few times. The gene calls are TRBV7-6 and TRBJ2-1; no firm D call. The CDR3 consists of 13 residues. Germline CDR1 reads SGHVS; CDR2 reads FNYEAQ. The V end was cut by 3 bases, the J end by 8 bases, with 11 bases between. Here the CDR3 DNA reads TGTGCCAGCAGCTTGCCCCCCGACCATGAGCAGTTCTTC. It codes for CASSLPPDHEQFF.

This clonotype was seen a handful of times. The chain uses TRBV5-1 and TRBJ2-7; 10 nucleotides agree with TRBD2. This CDR3 region has 16 residues. The ends lost 4 bases at V and 3 bases at J; junction bases unmatched: 10. The V gene's germline CDR1 is SGHRS and CDR2 YFSETQ. CDR3 nucleotide sequence: TGCGCCAGCAGCCCCCGTTCCGGGACTAGCGACTACGAGCAGTACTTC. This sequence encodes CASSPRSGTSDYEQYF.

This clonotype was observed many times. This chain links TRBV7-2 with TRBJ2-7, with D possibly matching TRBD2 (5 bases). The germline CDR1 and CDR2 sequences are SGHTA and FQGNSA. The V end lost 6 bases, the J end lost 2 bases, and 11 bases lay between the germline ends. The length of the CDR3 is 13 residues. The CDR3 sequence: CASRNTGAYEQYF. The DNA for the CDR3 is TGTGCCAGCAGAAATACCGGGGCCTACGAGCAGTACTTC. The entire variable domain, with the rest obtained from reference TRBV7-2 and TRBJ2-7, is as follows: GAGVSQSPSNKVTEKGKDVELRCDPISGHTALYWYRQSLGQGLEFLIYFQGNSAPDKSGLPSDRFSAERTGGSVSTLTIQRTQQEDSAVYLCASRNTGAYEQYFGPGTRLTVT.

This clonotype has only a few counts. The chain joins TRBV20-1 to TRBJ1-2; a possible D gene is TRBD1 (6 bases). This CDR3 spans 14 amino acids. V lost 3 bases and J lost 1, with 12 bases in between. Germline CDR1 is DFQATT and CDR2 is SNEGSKA (reference sequence). The CDR3 nucleotides read TGCAGTGCTAGCTGGGGGCTTCTTAACTATGGCTACACCTTC. The encoded protein is CSASWGLLNYGYTF.